The clone carrying this T cell receptor beta chain was seen a few times. Its antigen is not identified. This sample was taken from a study of T-cell reconstitution after alpha-beta-depleted transplantation in children. Study-wide findings and caveats: The high TCRbeta diversity at day 60 in some patients came from surviving recipient T cells and thymic progenitors. Newly produced T cells mostly provided counts and TCRbeta diversity after one year, as hyperexpanded clones declined.

Germline V gene data show CDR1 as MNHNS and CDR2 as SASEGT. The length of the CDR3 is 16 residues. The V end lost 6 bases, the J end lost 5 bases, and 17 bases lay between the germline ends. TCRbeta library construction was performed incorporating unique molecular identifiers. One entry per CDR3 protein results from TCRdb running MiXCR on the PCR reads. The profile shows about 980,000 distinct CDR3 sequences, roughly 31% of them singletons. The source of this sequence is a boy under two years old who had a stem cell transplant for SCID, so the T cells may come from the graft donor. V gene TRBV6-1 combines with J gene TRBJ1-6, with D unresolved. The input for sequencing was PBMCs, mostly from graft donor cells, taken 360 days after TCRalphabeta/CD19-depleted stem cell transplant. The CDR3 coding sequence is TGTGCCAGCAGAATTGGGCCGACAAGCAATAATTCACCCCTCCACTTT. It yields the protein CASRIGPTSNNSPLHF.